A selection of T cell receptor beta chains follows, all from one sample in a study of T-cell reconstitution after alpha-beta-depleted transplantation in children. TCRdb redid the calling of the PCR reads with MiXCR, one entry per CDR3 protein. The sample consists of about 460,000 distinct CDR3 sequences, roughly an eighth of them appearing once. Sample: PBMCs from the stem cell graft donor, taken from the stem cell graft. These receptors came from a human donor who donated a stem cell graft to a child with combined immunodeficiency. Both conserved end residues are part of each CDR3. D genes are given only for firm matches. Rows give clone size only sometimes, using once, few, many, or a class for an expanded clone.

clone size: few; D gene: TRBD1; J gene: TRBJ2-3; V gene: TRBV7-9; CDR3 DNA: TGTGCCAGCAGTTTCGGGACAGATGCAGATACGCAGTATTTT; CDR3 protein: CASSFGTDADTQYF
clone size: few; D gene: .; J gene: TRBJ2-2; V gene: TRBV19; CDR3 DNA: TGTGCCAGTAGCTCGAGGGGTAACACCGGGGAGCTGTTTTTT; CDR3 protein: CASSSRGNTGELFF
clone size: many; D gene: .; J gene: TRBJ2-7; V gene: TRBV12-3/TRBV12-4; CDR3 DNA: TGTGCCAGCAGTTTTCTGCACGAGCAGTACTTC; CDR3 protein: CASSFLHEQYF
clone size: few; D gene: .; J gene: TRBJ2-1; V gene: TRBV4-3; CDR3 DNA: TGCGCCAGCAGCCAAGAATGGTACAATGAGCAGTTCTTC; CDR3 protein: CASSQEWYNEQFF
clone size: few; D gene: TRBD2; J gene: TRBJ2-7; V gene: TRBV12-3/TRBV12-4; CDR3 DNA: TGTGCCAGCAGTTTCCTAGCGGGAGAAGTCGAGCAGTACTTC; CDR3 protein: CASSFLAGEVEQYF
clone size: .; D gene: TRBD2; J gene: TRBJ2-7; V gene: TRBV5-1; CDR3 DNA: TGCGCCAGCAGCTTGGTGCTAGCGGGAGACGAGCAGTACTTC; CDR3 protein: CASSLVLAGDEQYF
clone size: .; D gene: TRBD1; J gene: TRBJ2-1; V gene: TRBV30; CDR3 DNA: TGTGCCTGGAGACGGGACAGCTCCTACAATGAGCAGTTCTTC; CDR3 protein: CAWRRDSSYNEQFF
clone size: .; D gene: .; J gene: TRBJ1-1; V gene: TRBV30; CDR3 DNA: TGTGCCTGGAGTGAGGGGGAAGGGGACACTGAAGCTTTCTTT; CDR3 protein: CAWSEGEGDTEAFF
clone size: .; D gene: .; J gene: TRBJ2-3; V gene: TRBV7-7; CDR3 DNA: TGTGCTAGCAGCTTAGTAATTACAGATACGCAGTATTTT; CDR3 protein: CASSLVITDTQYF
clone size: .; D gene: .; J gene: TRBJ1-6; V gene: TRBV6-5; CDR3 DNA: TGTGCCAGCGCCCCGGGGAATTCACCCCTCCATTTT; CDR3 protein: CASAPGNSPLHF
clone size: few; D gene: .; J gene: TRBJ1-5; V gene: TRBV12-3/TRBV12-4; CDR3 DNA: TGTGCCAGCAGTTCCCGGGGGAATCAGCCCCAGCATTTT; CDR3 protein: CASSSRGNQPQHF
clone size: .; D gene: .; J gene: TRBJ2-3; V gene: TRBV5-1; CDR3 DNA: TGCGCCAGCAGCTCGGGGTTTTTCACAGATACGCAGTATTTT; CDR3 protein: CASSSGFFTDTQYF
clone size: .; D gene: .; J gene: TRBJ2-5; V gene: TRBV20-1; CDR3 DNA: TGCAGTGCTAGGCCTCATGGCAGCCAAGAGACCCAGTACTTC; CDR3 protein: CSARPHGSQETQYF
clone size: .; D gene: .; J gene: TRBJ1-2; V gene: TRBV6-1; CDR3 DNA: TGTGCCAGCAGTCAGGGATCCTACTATGGCTACACCTTC; CDR3 protein: CASSQGSYYGYTF
clone size: .; D gene: .; J gene: TRBJ2-2; V gene: TRBV9; CDR3 DNA: TGTGCCAGCAGCGTATCCACCGGGGAGCTGTTTTTT; CDR3 protein: CASSVSTGELFF
clone size: many; D gene: .; J gene: TRBJ2-3; V gene: TRBV29-1; CDR3 DNA: TGCAGCGTTGTAGTCTACGGTCTGCAGTATTTT; CDR3 protein: CSVVVYGLQYF
clone size: many; D gene: .; J gene: TRBJ1-5; V gene: TRBV11-2; CDR3 DNA: TGTGCCAGCAGCTTAGGACAGAGCGATCAGCCCCAGCATTTT; CDR3 protein: CASSLGQSDQPQHF
clone size: .; D gene: TRBD1; J gene: TRBJ2-7; V gene: TRBV7-9; CDR3 DNA: TGTGCCAGCAGCAGACAGGGGAATCCCTACGAGCAGTACTTC; CDR3 protein: CASSRQGNPYEQYF
clone size: .; D gene: .; J gene: TRBJ1-1; V gene: TRBV29-1; CDR3 DNA: TGCAGCGGATTGAAAGGGGTGAACACTGAAGCTTTCTTT; CDR3 protein: CSGLKGVNTEAFF
clone size: few; D gene: .; J gene: TRBJ1-1; V gene: TRBV6-2/TRBV6-3; CDR3 DNA: TGTGCCAGCAGTTTCCCGACCAGAGGCATTGAAGCTTTCTTT; CDR3 protein: CASSFPTRGIEAFF